The 28 T cell receptor beta chains in this list originate from one sample, sequenced in a study of response to subunit inactivated influenza vaccine. MiXCR, applied by TCRdb to the RT-PCR reads, yields one record per CDR3 protein. The top ten hold approximately 2% of the sample, which has 530,000 or so distinct CDR3 sequences, about 25% seen once. Here the sequenced sample was CD4+ T cells sorted from PBMCs, taken roughly 5 days after vaccination. These receptor sequences come from a man in his fifties or sixties who received an inactivated influenza vaccine.

The chain joins TRBV5-1 to TRBJ2-1; D remains unclear. This CDR3 has 12 amino acids. V was shortened by 1 base and J by 9 bases, with 8 bases between the two germline ends. Germline CDR1 and CDR2: SGHRS and YFSETQ. The CDR3: CASSLPNREQFF. Written as DNA, the CDR3 is TGCGCCAGCAGCTTGCCCAATCGTGAGCAGTTCTTC. Variable domain in full (rest from reference TRBV5-1 and TRBJ2-1): KAGVTQTPRYLIKTRGQQVTLSCSPISGHRSVSWYQQTPGQGLQFLFEYFSETQRNKGNFPGRFSGRQFSNSRSEMNVSTLELGDSALYLCASSLPNREQFFGPGTRLTVL.

The V call is TRBV20-1, the J call TRBJ2-7, with D maybe TRBD2 (5 bases). Trimming removed 0 bases from V and 6 bases from J, with 12 bases in between. The CDR3 length is 13 residues. Germline assignment: CDR1 DFQATT and CDR2 SNEGSKA (reference sequence). CDR3: CSARDPSIGEQYF. For the CDR3, the DNA is TGCAGTGCTAGAGATCCTAGCATTGGCGAGCAGTACTTC.

Concerning this clonotype: One end of the junction is discordant with germline, which a read error may explain. The CDR3 is CAGSLVLGGTEAFF. In nucleotides, the CDR3 is TGTGCCGGCAGCTTAGTTCTGGGAGGGACTGAAGCTTTCTTT. The rearrangement links TRBV7-2 to TRBJ1-1, with D uncertain. The CDR3 has 14 residues. CDR1 is SGHTA, CDR2 FQGNSA, per germline.

The chain employs TRBV5-6 and TRBJ2-5, with 8 bases matching TRBD2. The V segment lost 4 bases and the J segment 4 bases; nucleotides outside the gene matches: 15. Germline lookup yields CDR1 SGHDT and CDR2 YYEEEE. The CDR3 extends over 17 amino acids. CDR3 sequence: CASSAPGGGGMSETQYF. The CDR3 region has the DNA TGTGCCAGCAGCGCCCCGGGGGGCGGGGGGATGTCAGAGACCCAGTACTTC.

This clonotype has more than one count but fewer than ten. This chain joins TRBV4-3 and TRBJ2-4, with no clear D. V shed 0 bases and J shed 14 bases, with 17 bases lying between them. Germline CDR1 reads LGHNA; CDR2 reads YSLEER. The CDR3 runs 14 residues. Written as DNA, the CDR3 is TGCGCCAGCAGCCAAGATCCGAATGGCCCGCTGAAGTACTTC. Protein product: CASSQDPNGPLKYF.

The rearrangement uses TRBV20-1 and TRBJ2-3, with no clear D. Trimming took 0 bases from V and 5 from J, leaving 18 bases between them. Per the germline V gene, CDR1 is DFQATT and CDR2 is SNEGSKA (reference sequence). This CDR3 is 16 amino acids long. The CDR3, as DNA: TGCAGTGCTAGAGATCTCCTGGGCCCGGGTAGAGATACGCAGTATTTT. Translating it yields CSARDLLGPGRDTQYF.

This chain connects TRBV5-1 to TRBJ2-7, with D perhaps matching TRBD1 (6 bases). CDR3 size: 13 residues. In germline, CDR1 is SGHRS, CDR2 YFSETQ. V was cut by 4 bases and J by 2 bases, with 10 bases left in between. Here the CDR3 DNA reads TGCGCCAGCAGCCCGGACAGTGCCTACGAGCAGTACTTC. This encodes CASSPDSAYEQYF. The full variable domain, completed using reference TRBV5-1 and TRBJ2-7, is KAGVTQTPRYLIKTRGQQVTLSCSPISGHRSVSWYQQTPGQGLQFLFEYFSETQRNKGNFPGRFSGRQFSNSRSEMNVSTLELGDSALYLCASSPDSAYEQYFGPGTRLTVT.

This clonotype showed up just a few times. CDR3 DNA sequence: TGTGCCAGCAGCTGTGGTAGACACAGGGGGACCGCTTATAGCAATCAGCCCCAGCATTTT. Translated: CASSCGRHRGTAYSNQPQHF. This sequence joins TRBV11-2 and TRBJ1-5, with 8 bases matching TRBD1. The germline V gene encodes CDR1 SGHAT and CDR2 FQNNGV. The CDR3 extends over 20 amino acids. J was trimmed by 0 bases and V by 4 bases; bases with no gene match: 17. Complete variable domain (other parts from reference TRBV11-2 and TRBJ1-5): EAGVAQSPRYKIIEKRQSVAFWCNPISGHATLYWYQQILGQGPKLLIQFQNNGVVDDSQLPKDRFSAERLKGVDSTLKIQPAKLEDSAVYLCASSCGRHRGTAYSNQPQHFGDGTRLSIL.

This clonotype was picked up one time. J is TRBJ2-3 and V is TRBV23-1, with D perhaps being TRBD1 or TRBD2 (5 bases each). TRBV23-1 has ORF status, its function being uncertain. The CDR3 is 13 amino acids. The V end was cut by 9 bases, the J end by 3 bases, with 13 bases between. DNA for the CDR3: TGCGCCAGGCCCGGGGACGAGACAGATACGCAGTATTTT. Protein: CARPGDETDTQYF.

This clonotype was seen a handful of times. J is TRBJ2-4 and V is TRBV7-2, with D perhaps matching TRBD1 (6 bases). Deletions cut 1 base from V and 9 bases from J, with 13 bases between. In germline, CDR1 is SGHTA, CDR2 FQGNSA. The CDR3 totals 14 residues. The CDR3 region is CASSLVQGMAIQYF. The DNA for the CDR3 is TGTGCCAGCAGCTTAGTACAGGGTATGGCCATTCAGTACTTC.

This CDR3 is CSASPSRNSYEQYF. The DNA for the CDR3 is TGCAGTGCTAGTCCTTCCCGGAACTCCTACGAGCAGTACTTC. The chain is built from TRBV20-1 and TRBJ2-7; no clear D. The CDR3 has 14 residues. Trimming took off 3 bases at V and 0 bases at J, with 12 bases between the two ends. Germline V CDR1 and CDR2: DFQATT, SNEGSKA (reference sequence).

The chain combines TRBV5-1 with TRBJ1-1; D gene unclear. Germline lookup yields CDR1 SGHRS and CDR2 YFSETQ. There are 14 residues in the CDR3. The V gene lost 4 bases and the J gene lost 4 bases, with 14 bases spanning the gap. CDR3 sequence (DNA): TGCGCCAGCAGCCTAGGCCCCGTGGGCACTGAAGCTTTCTTT. Translated, it gives CASSLGPVGTEAFF. Drawing the rest from reference TRBV5-1 and TRBJ1-1, the complete variable domain is KAGVTQTPRYLIKTRGQQVTLSCSPISGHRSVSWYQQTPGQGLQFLFEYFSETQRNKGNFPGRFSGRQFSNSRSEMNVSTLELGDSALYLCASSLGPVGTEAFFGQGTRLTVV.

The rearrangement links TRBV12-3 or TRBV12-4 to TRBJ2-7; 14 bases match TRBD2. The CDR3 covers 21 residues. The junction had 19 bases not matched to a gene; V was cut back by 4 bases and J by 2 bases. The CDR3: CASSYSFGTSGSYGDPYEQYF. CDR3 in DNA: TGTGCCAGCAGTTATAGCTTCGGGACTAGCGGGAGTTATGGAGATCCCTACGAGCAGTACTTC.

Only a few counts were recorded for this clonotype. The chain combines TRBV7-2 with TRBJ2-1; 9 bases align to TRBD1. CDR1 is SGHTA, CDR2 FQGNSA, per germline. The CDR3 runs 15 residues. V lost 5 bases to trimming and J lost 4 bases; unmatched junction nucleotides: 6. The CDR3 here is CASSLQGANYNEQFF. As DNA, the CDR3 is TGTGCCAGCAGCCTACAGGGGGCGAATTACAATGAGCAGTTCTTC.

The chain recombines TRBV11-2 with TRBJ2-2, with a weak D call TRBD2 (6 bases). The CDR3 runs 19 residues. V lost 2 bases, J lost 3 bases, and 22 bases lay in between. Germline values: CDR1 SGHAT, CDR2 FQNNGV. The CDR3: CASSLLPGLRTGHTGELFF. Written as DNA, the CDR3 is TGTGCCAGCAGCTTATTACCGGGACTCAGAACGGGTCACACCGGGGAGCTGTTTTTT.

The rearrangement joins TRBV5-1 to TRBJ2-2; possible D gene TRBD2, 5 bases. Looked up from germline, CDR1 is SGHRS and CDR2 is YFSETQ. V dropped 0 bases and J dropped 9 bases, with 9 bases sitting between them. The CDR3 is made up of 13 amino acids. For the CDR3, the DNA is TGCGCCAGCAGCTTGGGTGGAGGCCGGGAGCTGTTTTTT. Translation: CASSLGGGRELFF.

In this sample, this clonotype turned up a few times. This chain links TRBV28 with TRBJ2-7, with 9 bases aligning to TRBD1. Germline-derived CDR1 and CDR2 are MDHEN and SYDVKM. CDR3 size: 15 residues. V dropped 5 bases and J dropped 4; count of bases not matched to a gene: 9. Here the CDR3 reads CASSPGGQGRYEQYF. The CDR3, as DNA: TGTGCCAGCAGTCCCGGGGGACAGGGAAGGTACGAGCAGTACTTC.

This rearrangement joins TRBV29-1 to TRBJ2-3, with 8 bases aligning to TRBD2. The V gene's germline CDR1 is SQVTM and CDR2 ANQGSEA. The CDR3 runs to 15 residues. J was trimmed by 3 bases and V by 4 bases; bases with no gene match: 9. The CDR3 reads CSVVRTGRGTDTQYF. In DNA, the CDR3 is TGCAGCGTTGTTCGTACCGGGAGGGGGACAGATACGCAGTATTTT.

The chain couples TRBV5-1 to TRBJ2-1; 10 bases agree with TRBD2. CDR3 length: 16 amino acids. Germline V gives CDR1 SGHRS, CDR2 YFSETQ. The V gene end was trimmed by 1 base and the J gene end by 3 bases; junction bases not matched to a gene: 4. CDR3 sequence: CASSLNVAGGYNEQFF. The CDR3 coding sequence is TGCGCCAGCAGCTTGAATGTAGCGGGGGGCTACAATGAGCAGTTCTTC.

J is TRBJ2-1 and V is TRBV14; D remains ambiguous. V was shortened by 3 bases and J by 8 bases, with 8 bases between the two germline ends. Germline CDR1 and CDR2: SGHDN and FVKESK. The CDR3 runs to 12 residues. The CDR3 here is CASSHLDDEQFF. The CDR3 nucleotides are TGTGCCAGCAGCCACTTAGACGATGAGCAGTTCTTC.

The chain uses TRBV12-3 or TRBV12-4 and TRBJ2-1; 8 bases agree with TRBD1. The CDR3 has 14 amino acids. Trimming at V came to 7 bases and at J to 5 bases, leaving 7 bases not matched to a gene. CDR3 nucleotides: TGTGCCAGCAATCAGGGGGCAGGAGACAATGAGCAGTTCTTC. It translates to CASNQGAGDNEQFF.

The V gene is TRBV4-3, the J gene TRBJ2-7; D is perhaps TRBD2 (6 bases). The CDR3 contains 15 residues. The V end was cut by 0 bases, the J end by 3 bases, with 12 bases between. The V gene's germline CDR1 is LGHNA and CDR2 YSLEER. The CDR3 loop reads CASSQDIRGYYEQYF. The CDR3 region has the DNA TGCGCCAGCAGCCAAGATATCCGGGGGTACTACGAGCAGTACTTC.

A few counts support this clonotype. The V gene is TRBV12-3 or TRBV12-4, the J gene TRBJ2-2; perhaps TRBD2 as D (6 bases). The CDR3 totals 15 residues. The V end lost 1 base, the J end lost 8 bases, and 14 bases lay between the germline ends. In nucleotides, the CDR3 is TGTGCCAGCAGTTTAGTCAGACTAGACGCGGGGGAGCTGTTTTTT. Its protein is CASSLVRLDAGELFF.

The chain combines TRBV20-1 with TRBJ2-7; the D is unclear. The length of the CDR3 is 12 residues. The V end was cut by 5 bases, the J end by 2 bases, with 10 bases between. Germline V lookup: CDR1 DFQATT, CDR2 SNEGSKA (reference sequence). The CDR3 region is CSASPDPYEQYF. As DNA, the CDR3 is TGCAGTGCTTCACCGGACCCCTACGAGCAGTACTTC.

In this sample, this clonotype turned up many times. The chain uses TRBV29-1 and TRBJ2-3; the D gene is possibly TRBD2 (6 bases). Germline assignment: CDR1 SQVTM and CDR2 ANQGSEA. There are 15 residues in the CDR3. V lost 4 bases and J 1 base, leaving 15 bases between the germline ends. The CDR3 DNA is TGCAGCGTTGTTTCCGGGGGAGTGGGCACAGATACGCAGTATTTT. It yields the protein CSVVSGGVGTDTQYF.

The rearrangement links TRBV7-2 to TRBJ2-6; no reliable D call. This CDR3 spans 16 amino acids. Germline CDR1 SGHTA, CDR2 FQGNSA. V lost 0 bases to trimming and J lost 4 bases, with 10 bases between them. CDR3 in amino acids: CASSLASQAGANVLTF. The DNA for the CDR3 is TGTGCCAGCAGCTTAGCGAGTCAGGCCGGGGCCAACGTCCTGACTTTC.

The chain employs TRBV5-1 and TRBJ2-3, with 7 nucleotides matching TRBD1. The V and J ends lost 3 bases and 4 bases, in that order; junction bases with no gene match: 8. This CDR3 has 15 residues. The germline V gene has CDR1 SGHRS and CDR2 YFSETQ. CDR3 DNA sequence: TGCGCCAGCAGCTCCACGACAGGGACGGCAGATACGCAGTATTTT. Protein product: CASSSTTGTADTQYF.

The chain joins TRBV5-1 to TRBJ1-6; 7 positions match TRBD1. After removal of 4 bases from V and 8 bases from J, the junction contained 6 bases not matched to a gene. Looked up from germline, CDR1 is SGHRS and CDR2 is YFSETQ. This CDR3 has 14 amino acids. In DNA, the CDR3 is TGCGCCAGCAGCCCCGGGACAGTGCATTCACCCCTCCACTTT. Protein: CASSPGTVHSPLHF.